Shown below are 11 T cell receptor beta chains from a single sample sequenced in a study of cytomegalovirus exposure and HLA in healthy donors (dated by TCRdb to 2017 to 2019). Libraries were constructed by the immunoSEQ multiplex PCR assay. The multiplex PCR relied on a mix of 60 forward primers for TCR Vbeta segments and 13 reverse primers for TCR Jbeta segments. Here the immuneACCESS table is served through TCRdb, limited to in-frame sequences with V and J called. Missing clones are a known gap in these copies; in checked studies unresolved V genes cover under half, and the rest lacks a known reason. The sample includes about 190,000 clones, with 70% to 75% observed a single time. About 5% of the sample lies in the top ten. The specimen was PBMCs. The origin of the receptors is a man younger than 40 in good health and CMV-seropositive.

The genes are TRBV19 and TRBJ1-6; 10 positions agree with TRBD1. Germline assignment: CDR1 LNHDA and CDR2 SQIVND (reference sequence). V was pared by 7 bases and J by 6 bases, with 6 bases of the junction left unmatched. The length of the CDR3 is 15 residues. Written as DNA, the CDR3 is TGTGCCAGTACGGACAGGGGGAGAGGTAATTCACCCCTCCACTTT. This translates into CASTDRGRGNSPLHF.

V and J are TRBV4-1 and TRBJ1-4, with D maybe TRBD1 (5 bases). V shed 4 bases and J shed 8 bases, with 17 bases lying between them. The germline CDR1 and CDR2 sequences are MGHRA and YSYEKL. The CDR3 is made up of 15 amino acids. The DNA for the CDR3 is TGCGCCAGCAGCCTAAGGGGACTCTCAGGAGAAAAACTGTTTTTT. This encodes CASSLRGLSGEKLFF.

This clone was found once. The CDR3 DNA reads TGTGCCAGCAGTTACAACCCCGCAGGGGGCTCAGATACGCAGTATTTT. Protein: CASSYNPAGGSDTQYF. The rearrangement links TRBV6-5 to TRBJ2-3, with TRBD1 identical over 8 bases. CDR1 is MNHEY and CDR2 is SVGAGI in the germline V gene. Trimming cost V 2 bases and J 4 bases; bases outside gene matches: 8. The CDR3 totals 16 residues.

The chain's CDR3 is CASSGSRLAGRDEQYF. The CDR3 DNA sequence: TGTGCCAGCAGTGGCTCTCGACTAGCGGGACGAGACGAGCAGTACTTC. The rearrangement uses TRBV25-1 and TRBJ2-7; TRBD2 agrees at 11 bases. Germline trimming cut 4 bases from V and 5 bases from J; bases unmatched to any gene: 10. Per germline, CDR1 MGHDK and CDR2 SYGVNS. The CDR3 covers 16 residues.

This chain joins TRBV4-1 and TRBJ2-7, with a weak D call TRBD2 (5 bases). Germline lookup yields CDR1 MGHRA and CDR2 YSYEKL. V was cut by 0 bases and J by 5 bases, with 17 bases left in between. The CDR3 runs to 16 residues. Written as DNA, the CDR3 is TGCGCCAGCAGCCAAGAGTCCCGCGGGTGGGGAAACGAGCAGTACTTC. It specifies CASSQESRGWGNEQYF.

This chain connects TRBV7-9 to TRBJ1-2; 8 positions match TRBD1. This CDR3 spans 13 amino acids. The trim removed 5 bases at V and 4 bases at J, leaving 3 bases unmatched. Germline values: CDR1 SEHNR, CDR2 FQNEAQ (reference sequence). The CDR3 region has the DNA TGTGCCAGCAGCCCTGGGACAGGCTATGGCTACACCTTC. Translated: CASSPGTGYGYTF.

V and J are TRBV7-9 and TRBJ1-5, with no clear D. There are 14 residues in the CDR3. V was shortened by 1 base and J by 4 bases, with 8 bases between the two germline ends. From germline, CDR1 is SEHNR and CDR2 FQNEAQ (reference sequence). In nucleotides, the CDR3 is TGTGCCAGCAGCTTAGGTCCGAGGAATCAGCCCCAGCATTTT. This gives the protein CASSLGPRNQPQHF.

The rearrangement uses TRBV28 and TRBJ2-2, with D possibly being TRBD1 (7 bases). Trimming removed 6 bases from V and 2 bases from J, with 16 bases in between. The CDR3 length is 16 residues. The germline gives CDR1 MDHEN, CDR2 SYDVKM. CDR3 loop: CASRGGGGLNTGELFF. The CDR3 DNA reads as TGTGCCAGCAGAGGAGGAGGGGGCCTAAACACCGGGGAGCTGTTTTTT.

The V and J genes are TRBV4-3 and TRBJ2-7; the D gene is possibly TRBD1 (6 bases). This CDR3 is 15 amino acids long. Per the germline V gene, CDR1 is LGHNA and CDR2 is YSLEER. Trimming shortened V by 1 base and J by 5 bases, and 15 bases separated the two germline ends. The CDR3 is CASSQVNREGHEQYF. The DNA for the CDR3 is TGCGCCAGCAGCCAAGTAAACAGGGAAGGGCACGAGCAGTACTTC.

For the CDR3, the DNA is TGTGCCAGTAGTATACTGTCAGGGGGTCTCTACGAGCAGTACTTC. Encoded protein: CASSILSGGLYEQYF. The chain is built from TRBV19 and TRBJ2-7; 7 positions agree with TRBD1. Germline V CDR1 and CDR2: LNHDA, SQIVND (reference sequence). The CDR3 has 15 amino acids. V shed 2 bases and J 3 bases; nucleotides not matched to a gene: 7.

For the CDR3, the DNA is TGTGCCAGCAGCCAAGAAATGGTAGCGGCTGGGGCCAACGTCCTGACTTTC. Its translation: CASSQEMVAAGANVLTF. The chain links TRBV4-2 to TRBJ2-6, with a possible D match to TRBD2 (6 bases). The V and J ends lost 0 bases and 2 bases respectively, with 11 bases between them. CDR3 size: 17 residues. Germline assignment: CDR1 LGHNA and CDR2 YNFKEQ.